This T cell receptor beta chain was captured by sequencing in a study of metastatic and nonmetastatic thyroid tumors. Whole-study context: Thyroid patients, malignant and benign, had repertoires compared across blood and tumor or nodule tissue.

TCRdb re-analyzed the PCR reads using MiXCR. In the table there are approximately 28,000 clones, approximately 15% of which are singletons. In its sample, this clone was seen many times. A much larger clone sits a single nucleotide away, making a read error possible. This CDR3 region has 14 residues. Germline V gene sequence: CDR1 SNHLY, CDR2 FYNNEI. Trimming took 5 bases from V and 0 from J, leaving 10 bases between them. All patients were treatment-naive before thyroid surgery. The source is a male donor with papillary thyroid cancer or a benign thyroid nodule (not recorded which). Some clones in this sample may be carry-over from other donors' samples. The sequenced material came from blood. The chain uses TRBV2 and TRBJ1-1; unclear D gene. The CDR3 reads CASSYPVMNTEAFF. The CDR3 coding sequence is TGTGCCAGCAGTTACCCGGTCATGAACACTGAAGCTTTCTTT.